These T cell receptor beta chains were read from a single sample in a study of graft-versus-host responses after intestinal transplantation. The repertoire was sequenced with immunoSEQ multiplex PCR; TCRdb's copy has only in-frame clones and lacks some. The profile covers 45,000 to 50,000 clones, with 90% to 95% appearing a single time and about 5.5% taken by the ten largest. Sample: PBMCs, taken around 820 days after a first intestinal transplant, on the day of a second. The source is a human patient who received an intestinal transplant, so some T cells may come from the graft donor. Both conserved end residues are part of each CDR3. D genes are given only for firm matches. Clone size is stated in some rows and not others, as once, few, many or a class when expanded.

v_gene	abundance	d_gene	j_gene	CDR3aa	CDR3nt
TRBV9	few	.	TRBJ2-2	CASSVGVANTGELFF	TGTGCCAGCAGCGTAGGGGTAGCGAACACCGGGGAGCTGTTTTTT
TRBV6-1	once	TRBD2	TRBJ2-7	CASSTPGLGFEQYF	TGTGCCAGCAGCACACCGGGACTAGGGTTCGAGCAGTACTTC
TRBV10-2	.	.	TRBJ2-7	CASSYSLTGSYEQYF	TGCGCCAGCAGTTACAGTTTAACCGGGTCCTACGAGCAGTACTTC
TRBV27	once	.	TRBJ1-2	CASSPTTPKGYGYTF	TGTGCCAGCAGTCCAACGACTCCTAAAGGCTATGGCTACACCTTC
TRBV30	.	.	TRBJ2-7	CAWIDGSGNEQYF	TGTGCCTGGATCGACGGGTCAGGGAACGAGCAGTACTTC
TRBV7-9	.	.	TRBJ2-4	CASSSLAQAKNIQYF	TGTGCCAGCAGCTCCCTAGCGCAAGCCAAAAACATTCAGTACTTC
TRBV30	.	TRBD1	TRBJ1-1	CAWSRDRVTEAFF	TGTGCCTGGAGTAGGGACAGGGTCACTGAAGCTTTCTTT
TRBV5-6	.	.	TRBJ1-1	CASSLWVATEAFF	TGTGCCAGCAGCTTGTGGGTGGCCACTGAAGCTTTCTTT
TRBV11-2	.	TRBD1	TRBJ2-7	CASSVDRAYEQYF	TGTGCCAGCAGCGTGGACAGGGCTTACGAGCAGTACTTC
TRBV18	once	.	TRBJ1-1	CASSPTGNTEAFF	TGTGCCAGCTCACCAACGGGGAACACTGAAGCTTTCTTT
TRBV19	.	.	TRBJ2-7	CASSTIQRRRSYEQYF	TGTGCCAGTAGTACCATCCAACGTCGACGCTCCTACGAGCAGTACTTC
TRBV6-6	.	.	TRBJ2-7	CASSSRQGAYEQYF	TGTGCCAGCAGTTCGAGGCAGGGAGCCTACGAGCAGTACTTC
TRBV6-1	.	.	TRBJ1-1	CASSNLGLGTEAFF	TGTGCCAGCAGCAACCTCGGACTAGGCACTGAAGCTTTCTTT
TRBV5-1	.	.	TRBJ2-3	CASSFDQGTDTQYF	TGCGCCAGCAGCTTTGACCAGGGCACAGATACGCAGTATTTT